This T cell receptor beta chain was identified in a study of cytomegalovirus exposure and HLA in healthy donors. For this clone: Its antigen is still unknown.

Researchers ran the PCR with 60 Vbeta and 13 Jbeta primers. Clones were read by immunoSEQ multiplex PCR, and TCRdb kept only the in-frame ones, dropping some. The sample includes approximately 170,000 clones, over 60% seen only once; the top ten take more than 4%. CDR3 size: 15 residues. General observations from the study: The study put roughly 160 TCR beta chains on its list as cytomegalovirus-associated. According to reports, the classifier identified cytomegalovirus status with high specificity and sensitivity. Later on, an analysis tied about 17,000 TCR beta sequences to HLA alleles at 0.05 false discovery rate. Presence/absence analyses rested on an assumption that sequencing depth was roughly uniform across donors.

The chain is built from TRBV21-1 and TRBJ2-1; the table's D call, TRBD1, has no DNA check behind it. TRBV21-1 is termed a pseudogene. The sequence came from a man aged 30-40 years in good health and CMV-seropositive. The sample taken for sequencing was PBMCs. CDR3 coding DNA: TGTGCCAGCTCACAACGGGACACCCTCTCAAGTGAGCAGTTCTTC. Residues: CASSQRDTLSSEQFF.